This T cell receptor (beta chain) came from a study of glioma-infiltrating T cells after dendritic cell vaccination. Study-wide context: At biweekly intervals, patients got three intradermal dendritic cell vaccine injections.

This clone occurred once. Time point meaning: after dendritic cell vaccination, including at tumor progression/relapse. PBMC were collected before vaccination, two weeks after the third vaccination, and at progression. Profiling relied on immunoSEQ multiplex PCR, and the TCRdb table lists in-frame clones only, not all of them. This sample yields approximately 50,000 clones, of which 89% are seen a single time; less than 6.5% belongs to the top ten. The sequence was collected from a human donor with glioblastoma. The starting material was blood, obtained after dendritic cell vaccination.

The CDR3 region has the DNA TGTGCCATCGCCGGGCATGGGGGACAGGGGACTATTGGAAACACCATATATTTT. Translating gives CAIAGHGGQGTIGNTIYF. The chain recombines TRBV10-3 with TRBJ1-3, with 10 nucleotides matching TRBD1. The CDR3 has 18 amino acids. The V gene's germline CDR1 is ENHRY and CDR2 SYGVKD. V shed 8 bases, J shed 3 bases, and the junction held 16 bases outside the gene matches.